Listed here are 19 T cell receptor beta chains from one sample, sequenced in a study of blood T cell repertoires in COVID-19 (dated by TCRdb to 2020 to 2021). Library method: the immunoSEQ multiplex PCR assay. Not all clones reach the TCRdb copy of this immuneACCESS table, which keeps in-frame sequences only. Checked studies attribute under half of the gap to unresolved V genes and leave the rest unexplained. For this sample there are roughly 100,000 clones; almost 90% appear just once. In total, the top ten clones hold around 2.1% of the sample. Sequencing was performed on peripheral blood. The receptor source for this set is a man aged 50 to 60 with COVID-19, enrolled during active disease.

The CDR3 reads CASRRTGGRGNEQFF. CDR3 in DNA: TGTGCCAGCAGGCGGACAGGGGGTAGAGGTAATGAGCAGTTCTTC. This chain links TRBV27 with TRBJ2-1; 10 bases fit TRBD1. The length of the CDR3 is 15 residues. Germline CDR1 and CDR2: MNHEY and SMNVEV (reference sequence). Losses at the gene ends were 6 bases for V and 7 bases for J; bases not matched to a gene: 9.

The chain has TRBV5-1 and TRBJ2-1; 8 bases are a match to TRBD1. V shed 2 bases, J shed 7 bases, and the junction held 11 bases outside the gene matches. The CDR3 spans 16 residues. Germline assignment: CDR1 SGHRS and CDR2 YFSETQ. The DNA for the CDR3 is TGCGCCAGCAGCTTTGCAGGGGGCTTTGATTTAAATGAGCAGTTCTTC. Its translation is CASSFAGGFDLNEQFF.

V gene TRBV9 combines with J gene TRBJ2-1, with 14 bases identical to TRBD2. This CDR3 contains 16 residues. Germline V CDR1 and CDR2: SGDLS, YYNGEE. Trimming removed 4 bases from V and 6 bases from J; junction bases left unmatched: 6. CDR3 loop: CASSYTTSGGANEQFF. Written as DNA, the CDR3 is TGTGCCAGCAGCTATACGACTAGCGGGGGGGCCAATGAGCAGTTCTTC.

This chain joins TRBV11-1 and TRBJ1-1, with D possibly matching TRBD1 (5 bases). CDR3 size: 13 residues. Germline loops: CDR1 SGHAT, CDR2 FQDESV (reference sequence). V lost 2 bases to trimming and J lost 4 bases, with 8 bases between them. The CDR3 spells CASSLSGGTEAFF. CDR3 in DNA: TGTGCCAGCAGCTTAAGCGGGGGCACTGAAGCTTTCTTT.

The J gene is TRBJ2-7, the V gene TRBV12-2; TRBD1 is taken as the D call from the table, unchecked against the DNA. TRBV12-2 is flagged as a pseudogene. The CDR3 runs 16 residues. The CDR3 DNA is TGTGCAAGTCGCTTAGAAACCCCAGGGAATCTCTACGAGCAGTACTTC. Translating gives CASRLETPGNLYEQYF.

This clone was seen a few times. J is TRBJ2-7 and V is TRBV28; D is possibly TRBD1 (5 bases). The germline V gene has CDR1 MDHEN and CDR2 SYDVKM. The CDR3 sequence is 14 residues long. V was shortened by 2 bases and J by 1 base, with 9 bases between the two germline ends. The CDR3 nucleotides read TGTGCCAGCAGTTTAAGACAGTTATCCTACGAGCAGTACTTC. Encoded protein: CASSLRQLSYEQYF.

The J gene is TRBJ1-2, the V gene TRBV19; tentative D call: TRBD1 (5 bases). The V gene lost 3 bases and the J gene lost 7 bases, with 12 bases spanning the gap. This CDR3 is 13 amino acids long. Germline V CDR1 and CDR2: LNHDA, SQIVND (reference sequence). The CDR3 region is CASSIGQGSGYTF. The CDR3 DNA sequence: TGTGCCAGTAGTATCGGGCAGGGATCTGGCTACACCTTC.

CDR3 DNA sequence: TGTGCCAGTAGTATAGGCCCAGGTACAAGCTCCTATAATTCACCCCTCCACTTT. Protein product: CASSIGPGTSSYNSPLHF. The rearrangement uses TRBV19 and TRBJ1-6; D unresolved. The CDR3 is 18 residues long. Trimming cost V 1 base and J 0 bases, with 13 bases left between them. Looked up from germline, CDR1 is LNHDA and CDR2 is SQIVND (reference sequence).

This clone occurred once. The gene calls are TRBV5-1 and TRBJ1-3; D unresolved. V was pared by 0 bases and J by 2 bases, with 6 bases between. The CDR3 totals 14 residues. Germline V lookup: CDR1 SGHRS, CDR2 YFSETQ. The CDR3 DNA reads as TGCGCCAGCAGCTTGGCGGAGACTGGAAACACCATATATTTT. Protein product: CASSLAETGNTIYF.

The chain has TRBV15 and TRBJ1-1, with D perhaps TRBD1 (5 bases). V gave up 4 bases and J gave up 4 bases, with 10 bases separating them. There are 13 residues in the CDR3. Germline-derived CDR1 and CDR2 are LNHNV and YYDKDF (reference sequence). Here the CDR3 reads CATSMRTPTEAFF. The CDR3 bases are TGTGCCACCAGCATGAGGACACCCACTGAAGCTTTCTTT.

This rearrangement joins TRBV7-8 to TRBJ2-3; weak D call: TRBD1 (6 bases). Germline V gene lookup returns CDR1 SGHVS and CDR2 FQNEAQ. Trimming removed 5 bases at V and 4 bases at J, with 16 bases between. The length of the CDR3 is 15 residues. The CDR3 DNA sequence: TGTGCCAGCAGCCCCCAGGGGCACCCCTCAGATACGCAGTATTTT. This gives the protein CASSPQGHPSDTQYF.

The genes are TRBV13 and TRBJ1-4, with 10 bases that match TRBD1. The CDR3 runs 19 residues. In germline, CDR1 is PRHDT, CDR2 FYEKMQ (reference sequence). V trimming: 5 bases; J trimming: 7 bases; junction bases outside the gene matches: 19. CDR3 DNA: TGTGCCAGCAGCAATGTCTCTTTGACAGGGGGCCTTGTGAGTGAAAAACTGTTTTTT. Encoded protein: CASSNVSLTGGLVSEKLFF.

This clone was recorded only once. V usage is TRBV5-4 and J usage is TRBJ1-3, with no clear D. This CDR3 comprises 16 residues. Trimming cost V 1 base and J 0 bases, with 11 bases left between them. Germline V gene data show CDR1 as SGHNT and CDR2 as YYREEE (reference sequence). The CDR3 here is CASSLSPRTSGNTIYF. CDR3 nucleotides: TGTGCCAGCAGCTTGTCTCCCAGAACCTCTGGAAACACCATATATTTT.

The V and J genes are TRBV13 and TRBJ2-7; 7 bases fit TRBD2. V trimming: 5 bases; J trimming: 2 bases; junction bases outside the gene matches: 0. The germline V gene encodes CDR1 PRHDT and CDR2 FYEKMQ (reference sequence). This CDR3 contains 12 residues. In DNA form, the CDR3 reads TGTGCCAGCAGCGGGGGGGCCTACGAGCAGTACTTC. This sequence encodes CASSGGAYEQYF.

The chain combines TRBV6-7 with TRBJ2-1; 9 nucleotides line up with TRBD2. TRBV6-7 is reported as an ORF; its role is uncertain. V gave up 2 bases and J gave up 12 bases; unmatched junction bases: 8. The CDR3 spans 14 residues. CDR3 DNA: TGTGCCAGCAGTTACAGGCTAGCGGGGAGGTCGCAGTTCTTC. Translated: CASSYRLAGRSQFF.

V gene TRBV18 combines with J gene TRBJ2-1; TRBD2 matches 11 bases. V was pared by 2 bases and J by 6 bases, with 3 bases of the junction left unmatched. Germline V CDR1 and CDR2: KGHSH, LQKENI. This CDR3 has 15 amino acids. Here the CDR3 DNA reads TGTGCCAGCTCACCAGGGCTAGCGGGGGGCAATGAGCAGTTCTTC. Its protein product is CASSPGLAGGNEQFF.

The chain employs TRBV4-3 and TRBJ1-1; weak D call: TRBD1 (5 bases). V was shortened by 0 bases and J by 3 bases, with 11 bases between the two germline ends. Germline-derived CDR1 and CDR2 are LGHNA and YSLEER. The CDR3 is 15 residues long. The CDR3 loop reads CASSQDAGWYTEAFF. DNA for the CDR3: TGCGCCAGCAGCCAAGATGCAGGGTGGTACACTGAAGCTTTCTTT.

The chain links TRBV5-1 to TRBJ2-7; D remains ambiguous. V lost 1 base and J 6 bases, leaving 11 bases between the germline ends. Per the germline V gene, CDR1 is SGHRS and CDR2 is YFSETQ. The CDR3 is 13 amino acids. CDR3 residues: CASSLYDPGEQYF. The CDR3 DNA reads as TGCGCCAGCAGCTTGTATGACCCAGGCGAGCAGTACTTC.

This sequence joins TRBV10-1 and TRBJ1-2, with TRBD1 matching 8 bases. The germline CDR1 and CDR2 sequences are WNHNN and SYGVQD (reference sequence). V shed 5 bases and J 3 bases; nucleotides not matched to a gene: 2. The CDR3 has 13 amino acids. The CDR3 is CASSLQGDYGYTF. Here the CDR3 DNA reads TGCGCCAGCAGTCTACAGGGGGACTATGGCTACACCTTC.